This T cell receptor (beta chain) is drawn from a study of radiotherapy plus CTLA-4 blockade in lung cancer. Study-level information: Among all patients, approximately 17% showed objective responses, while 30% to 35% had disease control. Notes on the study in general: Blood TCR clones of tumor origin expanded after radiotherapy plus ipilimumab.

The CDR3 contains 14 residues. The ends lost 4 bases at V and 6 bases at J; junction bases unmatched: 7. Germline CDR1 reads SGHRS; CDR2 reads YFSETQ. Clones were read by immunoSEQ multiplex PCR, and TCRdb kept only the in-frame ones, dropping some. The sample holds tens of thousands of clones; around three quarters are singletons and the top ten take approximately 8.3%. Details on this clone: The antigen is not known.

This chain joins TRBV5-1 and TRBJ1-1; 9 bases are a match to TRBD1. The sequenced sample was peripheral blood, obtained from a patient treated with radiotherapy plus ipilimumab. This sequence was found in a human donor with non-small cell lung cancer whose response to radiotherapy plus ipilimumab could not be evaluated. The CDR3, as DNA: TGCGCCAGCAGCGGCGGACAGGGGCTCGCTGAAGCTTTCTTT. Translated, it gives CASSGGQGLAEAFF.